These 20 T cell receptor beta chains came from one sample sequenced in a study of radiation and T cells in renal cell carcinoma. The time point denotes: blood 2 weeks post-SBRT. Treatment defined: 15 Gy SBRT to primary tumor, nephrectomy 4 weeks later. Some clones are missing from TCRdb's copy, which holds only in-frame ones; the method was immunoSEQ multiplex PCR. Of fewer than 30,000 clones listed, 81% are singletons. The source material was blood, sampled from a patient whose treatment included radiotherapy and nephrectomy. The receptors here all came from a man aged 55 to 70 with renal cell carcinoma.

For the CDR3, the DNA is TGTGCCACCAGCAGGGGACTTTACGAGCAGTACTTC. Translated: CATSRGLYEQYF. The chain combines TRBV15 with TRBJ2-7; D may be TRBD2 (6 bases). CDR1 LNHNV and CDR2 YYDKDF come from the germline V gene (reference sequence). Trimming removed 3 bases at V and 4 bases at J, with 7 bases between. This CDR3 contains 12 residues. Full variable domain (missing parts from reference TRBV15 and TRBJ2-7): DAMVIQNPRYQVTQFGKPVTLSCSQTLNHNVMYWYQQKSSQAPKLLFHYYDKDFNNEADTPDNFQSRRPNTSFCFLDIRSPGLGDTAMYLCATSRGLYEQYFGPGTRLTVT.

The chain joins TRBV18 to TRBJ2-5; a possible D gene is TRBD2 (7 bases). With 3 bases removed from V and 4 bases from J, the gap between germline ends came to 15 bases. The length of the CDR3 is 15 residues. In germline, CDR1 is KGHSH, CDR2 LQKENI. This CDR3 is CASSPPGGARETQYF. CDR3 in DNA: TGTGCCAGCTCACCCCCTGGGGGGGCCCGAGAGACCCAGTACTTC.

V usage is TRBV4-1 and J usage is TRBJ1-4; D possibly corresponds to TRBD1 (5 bases). Per the germline V gene, CDR1 is MGHRA and CDR2 is YSYEKL. The CDR3 extends over 15 amino acids. Trimming took off 3 bases at V and 7 bases at J, with 15 bases between the two ends. The CDR3 region is CASSQPQAAGEKLFF. In DNA form, the CDR3 reads TGCGCCAGCAGCCAGCCACAGGCGGCGGGTGAAAAACTGTTTTTT.

The CDR3 reads CASSQATVNYGYTF. As DNA, the CDR3 is TGTGCCAGCAGCCAAGCAACAGTAAACTATGGCTACACCTTC. The chain is built from TRBV14 and TRBJ1-2, with D unresolved. From germline, CDR1 is SGHDN and CDR2 FVKESK. The CDR3 length is 14 residues. Deletions cut 1 base from V and 2 bases from J, with 8 bases between.

The chain joins TRBV10-3 to TRBJ1-1, with D possibly TRBD1 on 5 matching bases. The CDR3 totals 17 residues. V dropped 4 bases and J dropped 7 bases, with 25 bases sitting between them. Germline loops: CDR1 ENHRY, CDR2 SYGVKD. This CDR3 is CAISANINTPGTDEAFF. Written as DNA, the CDR3 is TGTGCCATCAGTGCCAATATAAATACTCCCGGGACCGATGAAGCTTTCTTT.

V usage is TRBV18 and J usage is TRBJ1-5; D perhaps matches TRBD1 (5 bases). CDR3 length: 15 amino acids. CDR1 KGHSH and CDR2 LQKENI come from the germline V gene. Trimming took off 8 bases at V and 1 base at J, with 15 bases between the two ends. The CDR3 bases are TGTGCCAGCGCCCGGGGGGGTGTGAGCAATCAGCCCCAGCATTTT. Translating gives CASARGGVSNQPQHF.

The V call is TRBV27, the J call TRBJ1-1; D perhaps matches TRBD1 (6 bases). Trimming removed 4 bases from V and 6 bases from J, with 18 bases in between. CDR1 and CDR2 from the germline V gene are MNHEY and SMNVEV (reference sequence). The CDR3 covers 15 residues. The CDR3 region has the DNA TGTGCCAGCAGTTCCCATGCCACAGGGAGACCTGAAGCTTTCTTT. Its protein is CASSSHATGRPEAFF.

In DNA, the CDR3 is TGTGCCAGCTCACCCGGGACAGCTGGAAACACCATATATTTT. It yields the protein CASSPGTAGNTIYF. The V and J genes are TRBV18 and TRBJ1-3, with 7 positions matching TRBD1. The CDR3 is 14 residues long. Germline lookup yields CDR1 KGHSH and CDR2 LQKENI. J was trimmed by 2 bases and V by 3 bases; bases with no gene match: 1.

V is TRBV5-1 and J is TRBJ2-3, with 10 bases identical to TRBD2. The trim removed 5 bases at V and 5 bases at J, leaving 11 bases unmatched. Germline-derived CDR1 and CDR2 are SGHRS and YFSETQ. This CDR3 contains 16 residues. The CDR3 region has the DNA TGCGCCAGCAGGTCGCTGGGGAGCGGGAGGGGAGATACGCAGTATTTT. This gives the protein CASRSLGSGRGDTQYF.

The chain couples TRBV30 to TRBJ1-4, with D tentatively TRBD1 (5 bases). Germline V CDR1 and CDR2: GTSNPN, SVGIG (reference sequence). The CDR3 covers 14 residues. V was cut by 2 bases and J by 4 bases, with 11 bases left in between. CDR3: CAWSWGGLNEKLFF. The DNA of the CDR3 is TGTGCCTGGAGTTGGGGGGGACTTAATGAAAAACTGTTTTTT.

The V call is TRBV5-6, the J call TRBJ2-7; the D is unclear. V was pared by 0 bases and J by 4 bases, with 8 bases between. Germline CDR1 and CDR2: SGHDT and YYEEEE. The CDR3 runs 13 residues. The CDR3 coding sequence is TGTGCCAGCAGCTTGGGGTACGGTTACGAGCAGTACTTC. This gives the protein CASSLGYGYEQYF.

The J gene is TRBJ2-5, the V gene TRBV9, with 9 positions matching TRBD2. J gave up 0 bases and V 0 bases, and 3 bases lay outside the gene matches. The CDR3 is 16 amino acids. Germline V CDR1 and CDR2: SGDLS, YYNGEE. Here the CDR3 DNA reads TGTGCCAGCAGCGTAGGGTTAGCGGGAGACCAAGAGACCCAGTACTTC. It specifies CASSVGLAGDQETQYF.

V usage is TRBV18 and J usage is TRBJ2-7, with D perhaps TRBD1 (6 bases). Per the germline V gene, CDR1 is KGHSH and CDR2 is LQKENI. The CDR3 sequence is 18 residues long. V was pared by 6 bases and J by 5 bases, with 29 bases between. The CDR3 sequence: CASSLLASSGVSSNEQYF. Here the CDR3 DNA reads TGTGCCAGCTCCCTCCTGGCCAGCTCAGGGGTATCGTCTAACGAGCAGTACTTC.

The chain recombines TRBV28 with TRBJ1-6; D remains unclear. The germline gives CDR1 MDHEN, CDR2 SYDVKM. CDR3 length: 14 amino acids. V lost 6 bases and J lost 5, with 11 bases in between. This CDR3 reads CASSTLPHNSPLHF. CDR3 DNA: TGTGCCAGCAGCACGTTGCCTCATAATTCACCCCTCCACTTT. The full variable domain, completed using reference TRBV28 and TRBJ1-6, is DVKVTQSSRYLVKRTGEKVFLECVQDMDHENMFWYRQDPGLGLRLIYFSYDVKMKEKGDIPEGYSVSREKKERFSLILESASTNQTSMYLCASSTLPHNSPLHFGNGTRLTVT.

This clone has just a few counts. Here the CDR3 reads CASSSTLSSYNEQFF. The CDR3 DNA reads as TGCGCCAGCAGCTCGACACTTAGCTCCTACAATGAGCAGTTCTTC. This sequence joins TRBV5-1 and TRBJ2-1, with D unresolved. Germline CDR1 SGHRS, CDR2 YFSETQ. V was clipped by 3 bases and J by 0 bases, with 10 bases between them. The CDR3 length is 15 residues.

This clone was found a few times. V and J are TRBV6-6 and TRBJ1-2; 8 bases align to TRBD1. V dropped 5 bases and J dropped 8; count of bases not matched to a gene: 4. From germline, CDR1 is MNHNY and CDR2 SVGAGI (reference sequence). The CDR3 consists of 12 residues. Written as DNA, the CDR3 is TGTGCCAGCAGTCTACGACAGGGGGGCTACACCTTC. Its protein is CASSLRQGGYTF.

The V gene is TRBV9, the J gene TRBJ2-5; TRBD2 agrees at 8 bases. CDR1 and CDR2 (germline): SGDLS, YYNGEE. The CDR3 loop spans 15 amino acids. V gave up 7 bases and J gave up 3 bases; unmatched junction bases: 11. The CDR3 loop is CASSQRGAGEETQYF. The CDR3 nucleotides are TGTGCCAGCTCCCAAAGAGGAGCGGGAGAAGAGACCCAGTACTTC.

This clone was counted a single time. The J gene is TRBJ1-2, the V gene TRBV30, with D uncertain. The germline V and J ends were trimmed by 0 bases and 8 bases, with 7 bases remaining between them. Germline values: CDR1 GTSNPN, CDR2 SVGIG (reference sequence). The CDR3 runs to 11 residues. CDR3 sequence: CAWSVVGGYTF. DNA for the CDR3: TGTGCCTGGAGTGTTGTGGGGGGCTACACCTTC.

The rearrangement uses TRBV9 and TRBJ2-5, with D tentatively TRBD1 (6 bases). The CDR3 sequence is 15 residues long. V dropped 0 bases and J dropped 2 bases, with 11 bases sitting between them. Looked up from germline, CDR1 is SGDLS and CDR2 is YYNGEE. CDR3 in DNA: TGTGCCAGCAGCGTAGTAGGGGGACGGCAAGAGACCCAGTACTTC. Its translation: CASSVVGGRQETQYF. The complete variable domain, with remaining parts taken from reference TRBV9 and TRBJ2-5, reads DSGVTQTPKHLITATGQRVTLRCSPRSGDLSVYWYQQSLDQGLQFLIQYYNGEERAKGNILERFSAQQFPDLHSELNLSSLELGDSALYFCASSVVGGRQETQYFGPGTRLLVL.

A few counts support this clone. The chain couples TRBV27 to TRBJ1-1; possible D gene TRBD1, 5 bases. This CDR3 region has 16 residues. CDR1 and CDR2 from the germline V gene are MNHEY and SMNVEV (reference sequence). Trimming took 2 bases from V and 1 from J, leaving 14 bases between them. DNA of the CDR3: TGTGCCAGCAGTTTAGGGGCAGCCCGGGCGAACACTGAAGCTTTCTTT. Its protein is CASSLGAARANTEAFF.